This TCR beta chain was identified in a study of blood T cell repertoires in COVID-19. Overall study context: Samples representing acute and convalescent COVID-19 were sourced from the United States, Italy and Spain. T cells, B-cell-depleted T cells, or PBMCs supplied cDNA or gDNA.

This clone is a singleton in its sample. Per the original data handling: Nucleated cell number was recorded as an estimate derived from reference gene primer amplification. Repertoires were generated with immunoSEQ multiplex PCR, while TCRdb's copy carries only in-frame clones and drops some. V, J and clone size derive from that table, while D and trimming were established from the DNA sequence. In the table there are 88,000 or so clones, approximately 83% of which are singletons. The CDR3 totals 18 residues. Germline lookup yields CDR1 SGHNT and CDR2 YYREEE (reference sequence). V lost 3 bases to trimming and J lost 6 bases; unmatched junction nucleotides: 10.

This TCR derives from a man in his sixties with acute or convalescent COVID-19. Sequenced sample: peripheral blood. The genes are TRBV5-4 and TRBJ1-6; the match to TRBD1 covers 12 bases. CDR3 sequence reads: CASSSGQGASVGNSPLHF. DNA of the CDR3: TGTGCCAGCAGCTCGGGACAGGGGGCAAGTGTGGGTAATTCACCCCTCCACTTT.